Described below is a single T cell receptor beta chain sequence and its context. These data belong to a study of shared T cell receptors in the human thymus. CDR3 length: 14 amino acids. Germline loops: CDR1 MDHEN, CDR2 SYDVKM. Losses at the gene ends were 6 bases for V and 11 bases for J; bases not matched to a gene: 14. The table came from immunoSEQ multiplex PCR; TCRdb's copy has only in-frame clones and leaves some out. There are roughly 660,000 clones in the sample; around nine tenths occur only once, and 0.0095% to 0.012% lies in the top ten. This same sample was also part of a study on human thymus T cells. That paper notes: Infants served as donors; they were healthy and Finnish and were having corrective surgery for congenital heart defects.

The J gene is TRBJ1-1, the V gene TRBV28; 8 nucleotides match TRBD1. Sequences were obtained from thymocytes. The sequence was obtained from a boy under two years old with a congenital heart defect. The CDR3 DNA is TGTGCCAGCAGCTACACTCCAGGGGGCGCGTGTGCTTTCTTT. This sequence encodes CASSYTPGGACAFF.